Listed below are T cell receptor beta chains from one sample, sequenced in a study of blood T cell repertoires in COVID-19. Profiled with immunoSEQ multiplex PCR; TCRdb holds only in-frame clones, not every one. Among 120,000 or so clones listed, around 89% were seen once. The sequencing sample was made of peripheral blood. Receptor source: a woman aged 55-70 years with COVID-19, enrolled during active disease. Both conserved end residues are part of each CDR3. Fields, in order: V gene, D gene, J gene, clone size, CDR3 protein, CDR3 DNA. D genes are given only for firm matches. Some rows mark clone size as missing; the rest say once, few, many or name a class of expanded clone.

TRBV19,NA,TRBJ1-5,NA,CASSDSPNQPQHF,TGTGCCAGTAGCGACAGTCCCAATCAGCCCCAGCATTTT
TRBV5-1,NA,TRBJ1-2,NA,CASSSRGDYLSGYTF,TGCGCCAGCTCATCCCGGGGGGATTATCTTTCTGGCTACACCTTC
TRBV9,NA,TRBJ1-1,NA,CASTLGGSNTEAFF,TGTGCCAGCACCCTTGGGGGCAGCAACACTGAAGCTTTCTTT
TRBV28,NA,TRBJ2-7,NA,CASTSSAQAYEQYF,TGTGCCAGCACCTCTAGTGCCCAAGCCTACGAGCAGTACTTC
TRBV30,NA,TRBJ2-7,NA,CAWSEPGGEQYF,TGTGCCTGGAGCGAACCCGGGGGCGAGCAGTACTTC
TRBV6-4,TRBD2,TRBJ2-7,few,CASSPREGSYEQYF,TGTGCCAGCAGCCCACGGGAGGGATCCTACGAGCAGTACTTC
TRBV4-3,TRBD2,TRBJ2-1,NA,CASSRVPTRGGLEEQFF,TGCGCCAGCAGCCGCGTCCCTACGCGGGGGGGCCTAGAGGAGCAGTTCTTC
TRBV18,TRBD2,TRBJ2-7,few,CASSPPLADSYEQYF,TGTGCCAGCTCACCACCACTAGCGGATTCCTACGAGCAGTACTTC
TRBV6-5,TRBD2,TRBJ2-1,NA,CASGSGGYNEQFF,TGTGCCAGCGGGAGCGGGGGTTACAATGAGCAGTTCTTC
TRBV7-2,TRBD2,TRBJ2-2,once,CASSLGLAGVAGELFF,TGTGCCAGCAGCTTAGGCCTAGCGGGGGTCGCCGGGGAGCTGTTTTTT
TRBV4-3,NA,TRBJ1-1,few,CASSQDRRSGAFF,TGCGCCAGCAGCCAAGATAGGCGGTCGGGAGCTTTCTTT
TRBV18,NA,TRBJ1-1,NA,CASSQQGNTEAFF,TGTGCCAGCTCACAACAGGGTAACACTGAAGCTTTCTTT
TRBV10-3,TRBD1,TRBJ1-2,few,CAIRTRSPDRDLRGYGYTF,TGTGCCATCAGAACACGGTCCCCTGACAGGGACCTTAGGGGCTATGGCTACACCTTC
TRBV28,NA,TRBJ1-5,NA,CASSFPNSNQPQHF,TGTGCCAGCAGTTTCCCAAATAGCAATCAGCCCCAGCATTTT
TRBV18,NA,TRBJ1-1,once,CASSPTRDEAFF,TGTGCCAGCTCACCGACCCGGGATGAAGCTTTCTTT
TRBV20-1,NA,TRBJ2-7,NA,CSARDHYEQYF,TGCAGTGCTAGAGATCACTACGAGCAGTACTTC
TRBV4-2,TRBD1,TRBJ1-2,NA,CASSQARPGGIYGYTF,TGTGCCAGCAGCCAAGCCCGGCCAGGGGGAATCTATGGCTACACCTTC
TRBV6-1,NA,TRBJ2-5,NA,CASSEGHSYQETQYF,TGTGCCAGCAGTGAGGGACATTCGTACCAAGAGACCCAGTACTTC
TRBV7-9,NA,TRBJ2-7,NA,CASSLVDRMNYEQYF,TGTGCCAGCAGCTTGGTCGACAGGATGAATTACGAGCAGTACTTC